Listed below are T cell receptor beta chains from one sample, sequenced in a study of CD8+CD57+ T cells in acquired aplastic anemia. TCRdb recomputed calls from the reads with MiXCR, one row per CDR3 protein. The table lists about 210,000 distinct CDR3 sequences, around 60% of them singletons. Specimen: sorted CD4+, CD8+, or CD8+CD57+ T cells (not recorded which) from PBMCs. The receptors originated from a human donor in good health. Each CDR3 is given with its conserved first and last residue. A row's size may be missing; if present it is once, few, many or a size class.

abundance	v_gene	j_gene	CDR3aa
NA	TRBV12-3/TRBV12-4	TRBJ2-7	CASTTMGEQYF
NA	TRBV2	TRBJ1-6	CASFTGDTPLHF
NA	TRBV7-9	TRBJ1-1	CAGGPDQGQVPEAFF
NA	TRBV18	TRBJ2-7	CASSPWQDYEQYF
many	TRBV27	TRBJ2-7	CASTPGTSGSYEQYF
NA	TRBV6-2/TRBV6-3	TRBJ2-1	CANLHRDSSYNEQFF
many	TRBV4-1	TRBJ2-5	CASSQNGQGRRQETQYF
NA	TRBV24-1	TRBJ1-2	CATSDGSYYGYTF
NA	TRBV20-1	TRBJ2-5	CRVGEKETQYF
NA	TRBV9	TRBJ2-5	CASSVAGERGSETQYF
NA	TRBV5-6	TRBJ1-2	CASSEGDRGLGGYTF
NA	TRBV7-3	TRBJ1-6	CASSSLPGQGSPLHF
NA	TRBV20-1	TRBJ1-2	CSARGNRDRESSGYTF
many	TRBV7-9	TRBJ2-5	CASSLSEYSVWGETQYF
many	TRBV7-9	TRBJ2-7	CASSPQGNYEQYF
NA	TRBV12-3/TRBV12-4	TRBJ2-1	CASRTGPNYNEQFF
NA	TRBV7-6	TRBJ2-6	CASSLGPGIGGANVLTF